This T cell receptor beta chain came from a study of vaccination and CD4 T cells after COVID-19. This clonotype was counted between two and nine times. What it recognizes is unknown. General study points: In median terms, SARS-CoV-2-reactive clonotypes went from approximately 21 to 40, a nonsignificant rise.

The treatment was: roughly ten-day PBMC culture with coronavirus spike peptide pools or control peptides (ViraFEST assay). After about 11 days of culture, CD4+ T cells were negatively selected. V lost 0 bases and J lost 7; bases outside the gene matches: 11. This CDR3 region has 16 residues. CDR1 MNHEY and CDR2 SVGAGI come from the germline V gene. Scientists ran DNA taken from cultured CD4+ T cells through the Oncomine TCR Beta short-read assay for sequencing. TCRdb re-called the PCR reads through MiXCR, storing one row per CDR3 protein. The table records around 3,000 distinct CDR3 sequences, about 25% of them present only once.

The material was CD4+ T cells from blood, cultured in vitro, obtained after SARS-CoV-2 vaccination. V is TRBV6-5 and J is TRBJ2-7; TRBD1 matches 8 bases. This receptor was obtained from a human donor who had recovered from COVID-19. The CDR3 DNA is TGTGCCAGCAGTTACTCATCAGGGGGCGCTTCGGGAGAGCAGTACTTC. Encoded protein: CASSYSSGGASGEQYF.